This TCR beta chain is from a study of cytomegalovirus exposure and HLA in healthy donors. This clone has more than one count but fewer than ten. The PCR made use of 60 Vbeta and 13 Jbeta primers. Assay used: immunoSEQ multiplex PCR; TCRdb lists only in-frame clones, some missing. The table lists tens of thousands of clones, more than 75% of them singletons, with 6% in the top ten. This CDR3 has 14 residues. Germline-derived CDR1 and CDR2 are SEHNR and FQNEAQ (reference sequence). Deletions cut 5 bases from V and 0 bases from J, with 10 bases between. The specimen sequenced was PBMCs. This receptor was taken from a male donor in good health and CMV-seronegative. The rearrangement uses TRBV7-9 and TRBJ1-1; D may be TRBD1 (5 bases). The CDR3 spells CASSPGHVNTEAFF. The CDR3 coding sequence is TGTGCCAGCAGCCCCGGACACGTGAACACTGAAGCTTTCTTT.